These 18 T cell receptor beta chains were all obtained from the same sample, sequenced in a study of post-analysis software for immune sequencing data. Study conclusions and caveats: Relative to controls, patients had roughly five TRBV segments at higher frequency, with TRBV5-6, TRBV5-1 and TRBV20-1 among these.

Antigen specificity for these receptors is unknown. TCR beta cDNA libraries had unique molecular identifiers. TCRdb re-called the PCR reads through MiXCR, storing one row per CDR3 protein. This sample has hundreds of thousands of distinct CDR3 sequences; under 55% occur once, and the top ten carry about 12%. Sequencing was done on a sample of blood. All receptors derive from a girl aged 5-17 years with multiple sclerosis.

The chain joins TRBV20-1 to TRBJ1-1; 8 bases are shared with TRBD1. There are 17 residues in the CDR3. Germline CDR1 is DFQATT and CDR2 is SNEGSKA (reference sequence). V lost 0 bases to trimming and J lost 5 bases; unmatched junction nucleotides: 14. Written as DNA, the CDR3 is TGCAGTGCTAGAGATCTAGGGCAGGGGGCGCGGGCAACTGAAGCTTTCTTT. This codes for CSARDLGQGARATEAFF.

V is TRBV29-1 and J is TRBJ1-1; D remains unclear. This CDR3 has 11 residues. Between the trimmed V and J ends, which lost 4 bases and 3 bases, there was a span of 6 bases. The V gene's germline CDR1 is SQVTM and CDR2 ANQGSEA. The CDR3 DNA is TGCAGCGTTGCTACCTACACTGAAGCTTTCTTT. Amino acid sequence: CSVATYTEAFF.

This clonotype came up a few times. This chain uses TRBV20-1 with TRBJ2-1; TRBD2 aligns across 8 bases. CDR1 is DFQATT and CDR2 is SNEGSKA in the germline V gene (reference sequence). The length of the CDR3 is 15 residues. J was trimmed by 0 bases and V by 4 bases; bases with no gene match: 5. The CDR3 here is CSATLADSSYNEQFF. CDR3 nucleotides: TGCAGTGCTACACTAGCGGATAGCTCCTACAATGAGCAGTTCTTC.

The CDR3 protein is CASSFSGGSEQYF. Written as DNA, the CDR3 is TGTGCCAGCAGTTTTTCGGGGGGGAGCGAGCAGTACTTC. The rearrangement links TRBV12-3 or TRBV12-4 to TRBJ2-5; 8 nucleotides line up with TRBD2. TRBJ2-7 matches the DNA end more closely, so the J call is doubtful. The CDR3 is 13 residues long.

This clonotype was counted a single time. The chain employs TRBV27 and TRBJ1-6; a weak D match, TRBD1 (5 bases). There are 16 residues in the CDR3. V was shortened by 2 bases and J by 7 bases, with 15 bases between the two germline ends. Germline V gene sequence: CDR1 MNHEY, CDR2 SMNVEV (reference sequence). The CDR3, as DNA: TGTGCCAGCAGTTTAGTGAGGGGAAGAGGAAATTCACCCCTCCACTTT. Translation gives CASSLVRGRGNSPLHF.

The chain is built from TRBV5-1 and TRBJ1-2, with a tentative D call TRBD1 (5 bases). The V gene's germline CDR1 is SGHRS and CDR2 YFSETQ. The CDR3 has 12 amino acids. Trimming stripped 0 bases from V and 8 bases from J, with 8 bases between. This CDR3 is CASSLVGVGYTF. CDR3 DNA: TGCGCCAGCAGCTTGGTGGGGGTCGGCTACACCTTC.

A few counts support this clonotype. The V gene is TRBV12-3 or TRBV12-4, the J gene TRBJ1-5, with a possible D match to TRBD1 (5 bases). The CDR3 has 11 amino acids. V lost 8 bases and J lost 10, with 12 bases in between. The CDR3 sequence is CASSIGGPQHF. DNA of the CDR3: TGTGCCAGCTCCATCGGGGGACCCCAGCATTTT.

The chain carries TRBV12-3 or TRBV12-4 and TRBJ2-1, with 10 bases lining up with TRBD2. V was pared by 5 bases and J by 9 bases, with 13 bases of the junction left unmatched. The CDR3 sequence is 16 residues long. The CDR3 coding sequence is TGTGCCAGCAGTCGAGCGGGAGGGCCTGGTTTGGGTGAGCAGTTCTTC. Amino acids: CASSRAGGPGLGEQFF.

This chain joins TRBV12-3 or TRBV12-4 and TRBJ1-4; 9 bases agree with TRBD1. With V trimmed by 1 base and J by 7 bases, 1 base remained unmatched. The CDR3 is made up of 14 amino acids. In DNA, the CDR3 is TGTGCCAGCAGTTTAGGGACAGGGGTTGAAAAACTGTTTTTT. The encoded protein is CASSLGTGVEKLFF.

This clonotype turned up a few times. This chain connects TRBV29-1 to TRBJ2-5, with a weak D call TRBD1 (5 bases). The germline CDR1 and CDR2 sequences are SQVTM and ANQGSEA. Deletions cut 0 bases from V and 5 bases from J, with 13 bases between. The CDR3 totals 14 residues. CDR3 DNA: TGCAGCGTTGAAGATTTGGGCAGGGCTGAGACCCAGTACTTC. The encoded protein is CSVEDLGRAETQYF.

This clonotype was picked up a small number of times. The chain combines TRBV29-1 with TRBJ2-1; 7 positions agree with TRBD1. The CDR3 loop spans 16 amino acids. Germline values: CDR1 SQVTM, CDR2 ANQGSEA. J gave up 9 bases and V 5 bases, and 19 bases lay outside the gene matches. CDR3 DNA: TGCAGCGTTATCCGAATAAGGTCAGGGGGAAGGAGTGAGCAGTTCTTC. Encoded protein: CSVIRIRSGGRSEQFF.

The rearrangement links TRBV30 to TRBJ2-3; 8 bases map to TRBD2. The V segment lost 4 bases and the J segment 3 bases; nucleotides outside the gene matches: 12. Germline lookup yields CDR1 GTSNPN and CDR2 SVGIG (reference sequence). The CDR3 length is 16 residues. CDR3 protein: CAWTSMREVGTDTQYF. The DNA for the CDR3 is TGTGCCTGGACCTCCATGCGGGAGGTGGGGACAGATACGCAGTATTTT.

The V gene is TRBV20-1, the J gene TRBJ2-4; 9 bases match TRBD1. The CDR3 is 18 amino acids. The V gene end was trimmed by 0 bases and the J gene end by 4 bases; junction bases not matched to a gene: 13. CDR1 is DFQATT and CDR2 is SNEGSKA in the germline V gene (reference sequence). CDR3 coding DNA: TGCAGTGCTAGAGACCTACCATCCGCCGGGACAGGGAAAAACATTCAGTACTTC. Amino acid sequence: CSARDLPSAGTGKNIQYF.

This chain links TRBV7-2 with TRBJ2-1; 8 nucleotides line up with TRBD2. V lost 3 bases, J lost 8 bases, and 9 bases stayed unmatched. The germline V gene has CDR1 SGHTA and CDR2 FQGNSA. CDR3 length equals 15 residues. DNA for the CDR3: TGTGCCAGCAGCTTTTTCAACGGGAGGGCCGATGAGCAGTTCTTC. Translating gives CASSFFNGRADEQFF.

The J gene is TRBJ2-1, the V gene TRBV24-1; D is possibly TRBD1 (6 bases). Germline CDR1 is KGHDR and CDR2 is SFDVKD. The CDR3 has 17 residues. Between the trimmed V and J ends, which lost 2 bases and 8 bases, there was a span of 21 bases. In nucleotides, the CDR3 is TGTGCCACCAGTGATTCCTCTTTTGTGCAGGGGATCGATGAGCAGTTCTTC. Translation: CATSDSSFVQGIDEQFF.

A few counts support this clonotype. This chain connects TRBV9 to TRBJ1-4; the D is unclear. The germline CDR1 and CDR2 sequences are SGDLS and YYNGEE. The CDR3 is 15 amino acids. The V end was cut by 0 bases, the J end by 1 base, with 7 bases between. The CDR3 sequence is CASSVAVGTNEKLFF. CDR3 nucleotide sequence: TGTGCCAGCAGCGTAGCCGTCGGAACTAATGAAAAACTGTTTTTT.

This clonotype turned up a few times. This rearrangement joins TRBV7-9 to TRBJ2-1, with D possibly TRBD2 on 6 matching bases. Per the germline V gene, CDR1 is SEHNR and CDR2 is FQNEAQ (reference sequence). Trimming removed 5 bases at V and 0 bases at J, with 14 bases between. The CDR3 totals 16 residues. This CDR3 reads CASSQVRESSYNEQFF. The CDR3 DNA follows: TGTGCCAGCAGCCAGGTCCGGGAGAGCTCCTACAATGAGCAGTTCTTC.

This clonotype was counted between two and nine times. The chain is built from TRBV9 and TRBJ2-7; TRBD2 agrees at 11 bases. This CDR3 contains 15 residues. Germline V lookup: CDR1 SGDLS, CDR2 YYNGEE. V lost 4 bases, J lost 4 bases, and 7 bases stayed unmatched. This CDR3 is CASSITSGGGYEQYF. The CDR3 nucleotides read TGTGCCAGCAGCATAACTAGCGGGGGAGGGTACGAGCAGTACTTC.